The rows below give T cell receptor beta chains drawn from one sample of a study of cytomegalovirus exposure and HLA in healthy donors. Assay: immunoSEQ multiplex PCR; the TCRdb copy retains only in-frame clones and omits some. The data hold tens of thousands of clones, with roughly 82% observed a single time. The sample taken for sequencing was PBMCs. These receptors were collected from a man in his late teens or twenties in good health and CMV-seronegative. Both conserved end residues are part of each CDR3. D genes are given only for firm matches. Expanded clones are given a class, and other clones once, few, many or no size at all.

v_call	j_call	clone_size	d_call	cdr3_nt	cdr3_aa
TRBV7-3	TRBJ2-2	-	-	TGTGCCAGCAGCCCTGGGACAGGGGAGCTGTTTTTT	CASSPGTGELFF
TRBV19	TRBJ2-2	few	TRBD2	TGTGCCAGTAGTATAGAGGTAGTTGGACTAGCGGCCGGGGAGCTGTTTTTT	CASSIEVVGLAAGELFF
TRBV30	TRBJ1-4	-	TRBD1	TGTGCCTGGAGTCCCCGAGGGACAGGGGAAGAAAAACTGTTTTTT	CAWSPRGTGEEKLFF
TRBV6-1	TRBJ2-6	-	-	TGTGCCAGCAGGGAAAGCTACGGGTCTGGGGCCAACGTCCTGACTTTC	CASRESYGSGANVLTF
TRBV9	TRBJ2-5	-	-	TGTGCCAGCAGCGTAGCTGGTACTAGGTCGTTGGAGACCCAGTACTTC	CASSVAGTRSLETQYF
TRBV6-5	TRBJ2-7	-	-	TGTGCCGGCAGTTACCTCGGCGAGCAGTACTTC	CAGSYLGEQYF
TRBV5-1	TRBJ2-2	-	TRBD2	TGCGCCAGCAGCCTAGCGGGAGACACCGGGGAGCTGTTTTTT	CASSLAGDTGELFF
TRBV6-5	TRBJ1-3	-	TRBD1	TGTGCCAGCACTTTGACAGGGGGCAGTGGAAACACCATATATTTT	CASTLTGGSGNTIYF
TRBV2	TRBJ1-2	-	TRBD1	TGTGCCAGGACCACAGGGGGCGGCGGCTACACCTTC	CARTTGGGGYTF
TRBV2	TRBJ2-7	-	TRBD2	TGTGCCAGCAGTGCCGGGACTAGGGGCGAGCAGTACTTC	CASSAGTRGEQYF